This T cell receptor beta chain was recovered during a study of CD8+CD57+ T cells in acquired aplastic anemia. About the study: Recorded DNA amounts for sorted CD4+ and CD8+ cells had an average of around 3.4 ug. Overall study results and limits: Patients and controls turned out to have 25 to 30 CD8+ CDR3 sequences in common.

This clonotype was seen a few times. The target antigen is unknown. CD8+CD57+ cell expansion had been shown by flow cytometry in patients chosen for sequencing. The enrolled patients all had severe acquired aplastic anemia. Patients had undergone no therapy by the time their blood was sampled. Germline CDR1 reads SGHRS; CDR2 reads YFSETQ. There are 17 residues in the CDR3. The trim removed 0 bases at V and 2 bases at J, leaving 8 bases unmatched. CDR3 and TCR beta VDJ profiling relied on a genomic DNA template. TCRdb re-analysed the reads in MiXCR, keeping a single row per CDR3 protein. The sample includes around 500,000 distinct CDR3 sequences, around a third seen only once; the top ten take 0.75% to 0.95%.

The clonotype was recovered from a human donor with aplastic anemia. The sequencing input was sorted CD4+, CD8+, or CD8+CD57+ T cells (not recorded which) from PBMCs. The chain combines TRBV5-1 with TRBJ2-1; 7 bases are a match to TRBD2. The DNA of the CDR3 is TGCGCCAGCAGCTTGGTCACGGCGGGAGTAACCTACAATGAGCAGTTCTTC. It encodes CASSLVTAGVTYNEQFF.